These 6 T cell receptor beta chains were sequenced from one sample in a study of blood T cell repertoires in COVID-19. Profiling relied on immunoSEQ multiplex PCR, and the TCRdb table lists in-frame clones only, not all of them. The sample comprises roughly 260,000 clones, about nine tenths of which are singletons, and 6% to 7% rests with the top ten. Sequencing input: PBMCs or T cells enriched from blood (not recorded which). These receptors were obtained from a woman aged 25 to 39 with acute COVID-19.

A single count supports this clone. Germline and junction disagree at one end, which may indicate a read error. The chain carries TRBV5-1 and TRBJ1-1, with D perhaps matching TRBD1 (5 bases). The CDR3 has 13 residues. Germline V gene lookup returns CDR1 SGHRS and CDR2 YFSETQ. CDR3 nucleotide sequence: TGCGCCAGCAGCTTGAATCGGCAGGGCATTTCCATTTTT. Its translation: CASSLNRQGISIF.

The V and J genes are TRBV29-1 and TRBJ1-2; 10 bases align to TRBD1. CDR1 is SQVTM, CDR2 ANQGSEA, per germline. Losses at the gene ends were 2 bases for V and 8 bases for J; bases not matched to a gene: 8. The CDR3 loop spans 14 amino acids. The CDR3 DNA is TGCAGCGTTGAAAGGAGACAGGGGGCGCGCGGCTACACCTTC. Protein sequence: CSVERRQGARGYTF.

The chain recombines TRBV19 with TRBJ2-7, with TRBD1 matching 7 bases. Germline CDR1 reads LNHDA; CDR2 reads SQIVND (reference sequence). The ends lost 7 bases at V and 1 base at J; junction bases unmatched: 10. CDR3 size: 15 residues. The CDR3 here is CASTSGTASSYEQYF. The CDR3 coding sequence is TGTGCCAGTACCTCTGGGACAGCTTCGTCCTACGAGCAGTACTTC.

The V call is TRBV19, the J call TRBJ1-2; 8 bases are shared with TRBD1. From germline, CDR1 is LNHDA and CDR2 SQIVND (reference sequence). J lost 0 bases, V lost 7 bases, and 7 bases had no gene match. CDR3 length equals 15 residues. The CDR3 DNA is TGTGCCAGTACCCCTACAGGGGGGTCTAACTATGGCTACACCTTC. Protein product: CASTPTGGSNYGYTF.

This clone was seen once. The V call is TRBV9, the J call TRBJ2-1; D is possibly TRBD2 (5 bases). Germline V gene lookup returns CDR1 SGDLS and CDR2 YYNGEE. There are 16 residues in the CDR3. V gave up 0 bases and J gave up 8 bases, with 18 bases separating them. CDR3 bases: TGTGCCAGCAGCGTAGAGCCTAGCAGCCTTTGGGATGAGCAGTTCTTC. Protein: CASSVEPSSLWDEQFF.

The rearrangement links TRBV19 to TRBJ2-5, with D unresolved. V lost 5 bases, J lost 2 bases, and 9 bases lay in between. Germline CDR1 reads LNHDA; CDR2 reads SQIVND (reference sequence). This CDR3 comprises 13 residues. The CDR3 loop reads CASSYRTQETQYF. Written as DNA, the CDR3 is TGTGCCAGTAGTTACCGCACACAAGAGACCCAGTACTTC.